The 10 T cell receptor beta chains presented below share a single source sample, sequenced in a study of T cells after yellow fever vaccination. MiXCR, applied by TCRdb to the 5' RACE reads, yields one record per CDR3 protein. The sample has around 160,000 distinct CDR3 sequences, about 7% seen once. The sample consisted of CD4+ T cells sorted from PBMCs, taken 4 to 6 days after the first yellow fever vaccination. The receptors were sampled from a man aged 18-30 years who received the YFV17D yellow fever vaccine.

This clonotype occurred once. A clone one base away is much larger, so this may be a read error. The chain carries TRBV29-1 and TRBJ2-1; D remains ambiguous. In germline, CDR1 is SQVTM, CDR2 ANQGSEA. The CDR3 spans 12 residues. The CDR3 region is CRVLAWNNEQFF. CDR3 sequence (DNA): TGCCGCGTTTTAGCCTGGAACAATGAGCAGTTCTTC.

This chain uses TRBV4-1 with TRBJ2-5; D remains ambiguous. Germline-derived CDR1 and CDR2 are MGHRA and YSYEKL. V lost 1 base, J lost 4 bases, and 10 bases lay in between. This CDR3 spans 14 amino acids. CDR3 in amino acids: CASSQAQSGETQYF. The CDR3 DNA follows: TGCGCCAGCAGCCAAGCTCAGTCCGGAGAGACCCAGTACTTC.

This clonotype was counted ten times or more. The J gene is TRBJ2-5, the V gene TRBV7-2, with D possibly being TRBD1 (6 bases). Germline V gene sequence: CDR1 SGHTA, CDR2 FQGNSA. Deletions cut 5 bases from V and 4 bases from J, with 14 bases between. The CDR3 length is 14 residues. This CDR3 is CASSLQPRGETQYF. The CDR3 DNA reads TGTGCCAGCAGCCTGCAACCCAGGGGAGAGACCCAGTACTTC.

This clonotype has ten or more counts. The chain uses TRBV4-1 and TRBJ2-3; D remains ambiguous. This CDR3 spans 14 amino acids. V gave up 2 bases and J gave up 10 bases, with 16 bases separating them. Germline values: CDR1 MGHRA, CDR2 YSYEKL. The CDR3 here is CASSQRPLREAQYF. Written as DNA, the CDR3 is TGCGCCAGCAGCCAACGGCCCCTGAGAGAAGCGCAGTATTTT.

The table lists this clonotype with many counts. The chain has TRBV7-9 and TRBJ2-7; D is perhaps TRBD1 (5 bases). V lost 1 base, J lost 5 bases, and 12 bases lay in between. This CDR3 spans 14 amino acids. Germline CDR1 and CDR2: SEHNR and FQNEAQ (reference sequence). The CDR3 DNA sequence: TGTGCCAGCAGCTTAGGGTCAGGGCGGAACGAGCAGTACTTC. It translates to CASSLGSGRNEQYF.

This clonotype turned up a few times. V is TRBV5-1 and J is TRBJ1-4, with a weak D call TRBD1 (6 bases). Per germline, CDR1 SGHRS and CDR2 YFSETQ. V was cut by 1 base and J by 2 bases, with 12 bases left in between. The CDR3 is 16 residues long. The CDR3 is CASSLRPQGTNEKLFF. For the CDR3, the DNA is TGCGCCAGCAGCTTGCGCCCCCAGGGGACTAATGAAAAACTGTTTTTT.

This clonotype occurred many times. The V and J genes are TRBV7-3 and TRBJ2-3, with D unresolved. Germline V CDR1 and CDR2: SGHTA, FQGTGA. The CDR3 is 16 amino acids. Between the trimmed V and J ends, which lost 4 bases and 5 bases, there was a span of 19 bases. The CDR3 sequence is CASSSLVGRVVDTQYF. The CDR3 DNA is TGTGCCAGCAGCTCCCTGGTAGGAAGGGTAGTAGATACGCAGTATTTT.

The chain employs TRBV30 and TRBJ1-1; D is unclear. The CDR3 loop spans 13 amino acids. V shed 3 bases and J shed 2 bases, with 10 bases lying between them. CDR1 and CDR2 (germline): GTSNPN, SVGIG (reference sequence). The CDR3: CAWRPGFNTEAFF. Written as DNA, the CDR3 is TGTGCCTGGAGGCCCGGATTTAACACTGAAGCTTTCTTT.

This clonotype was detected only a few times. This rearrangement joins TRBV5-1 to TRBJ2-1; 11 nucleotides match TRBD2. Losses at the gene ends were 4 bases for V and 6 bases for J; bases not matched to a gene: 6. From germline, CDR1 is SGHRS and CDR2 YFSETQ. The CDR3 consists of 15 residues. In DNA form, the CDR3 reads TGCGCCAGCAGCGTCTTGACTAGCGGGGTCAATGAGCAGTTCTTC. Translated: CASSVLTSGVNEQFF.

This chain links TRBV6-2 or TRBV6-3 with TRBJ2-7; 9 positions match TRBD2. Germline V CDR1 and CDR2: MNHEY, SVGEGT. Trimming removed 0 bases from V and 1 base from J; junction bases left unmatched: 10. CDR3 length: 18 residues. The DNA for the CDR3 is TGTGCCAGCAGTTACTCCTTAGCGGGGGCCAGAGTGTCCTACGAGCAGTACGTC. Residues: CASSYSLAGARVSYEQYV.